One sample yielded the 26 T cell receptor beta chains listed below, sequenced in a study of blood T cell repertoires in COVID-19. Assay used: immunoSEQ multiplex PCR; TCRdb lists only in-frame clones, some missing. The sample shows over 50,000 clones, 91% of them seen only once. Sequencing used peripheral blood. The receptors were gathered from a man aged 45-60 years with active COVID-19.

This chain connects TRBV6-5 to TRBJ2-1; TRBD2 matches 8 bases. The V segment lost 0 bases and the J segment 6 bases; nucleotides outside the gene matches: 7. This CDR3 region has 16 residues. Germline CDR1 is MNHEY and CDR2 is SVGAGI. The chain's CDR3 is CASSYSRGLDGNEQFF. CDR3 coding DNA: TGTGCCAGCAGTTACTCGAGGGGACTAGACGGCAATGAGCAGTTCTTC.

The CDR3 DNA follows: TGTGCCAGCAGTTTTCTAGCGGGAGGTGGGGCAGATACGCAGTATTTT. As protein: CASSFLAGGGADTQYF. The chain couples TRBV27 to TRBJ2-3; TRBD2 agrees at 11 bases. The CDR3 runs 16 residues. Germline values: CDR1 MNHEY, CDR2 SMNVEV (reference sequence). V shed 3 bases and J 4 bases; nucleotides not matched to a gene: 6.

This chain links TRBV4-1 with TRBJ2-3, with D perhaps TRBD2 (6 bases). There are 15 residues in the CDR3. Germline assignment: CDR1 MGHRA and CDR2 YSYEKL. V shed 2 bases and J shed 1 base, with 10 bases lying between them. In DNA form, the CDR3 reads TGCGCCAGCAGCCAACTGGGCGGGGGCACAGATACGCAGTATTTT. The encoded protein is CASSQLGGGTDTQYF.

V gene TRBV5-1 combines with J gene TRBJ2-2, with unresolved D. The CDR3 is made up of 14 amino acids. V gave up 0 bases and J gave up 4 bases, with 7 bases separating them. Germline loops: CDR1 SGHRS, CDR2 YFSETQ. The DNA of the CDR3 is TGCGCCAGCAGCTTGGGACGCGGCACCGGGGAGCTGTTTTTT. Translation: CASSLGRGTGELFF. Complete variable domain (other parts from reference TRBV5-1 and TRBJ2-2): KAGVTQTPRYLIKTRGQQVTLSCSPISGHRSVSWYQQTPGQGLQFLFEYFSETQRNKGNFPGRFSGRQFSNSRSEMNVSTLELGDSALYLCASSLGRGTGELFFGEGSRLTVL.

This clone was picked up one time. The rearrangement joins TRBV20-1 to TRBJ2-5; D not certain. The V and J ends lost 5 bases and 5 bases respectively, with 6 bases between them. The CDR3 is made up of 10 amino acids. Germline V gene sequence: CDR1 DFQATT, CDR2 SNEGSKA (reference sequence). CDR3 loop: CSAVRETQYF. The CDR3 nucleotides read TGCAGTGCTGTCCGGGAGACCCAGTACTTC.

DNA of the CDR3: TGTGCCTGGACCCCCCGACGGGTAGCGGGGGGCCCGATGTACCAAGAGACCCAGTACTTC. This translates into CAWTPRRVAGGPMYQETQYF. The V gene is TRBV30, the J gene TRBJ2-5; 10 bases match TRBD2. Germline V gene lookup returns CDR1 GTSNPN and CDR2 SVGIG (reference sequence). The CDR3 consists of 20 residues. Trimming took 4 bases from V and 0 from J; bases not matched to a gene: 20.

The chain couples TRBV21-1 to TRBJ1-5; the table's TRBD1 call for D was not verified on the DNA. TRBV21-1 is labeled a pseudogene. The CDR3 loop spans 15 amino acids. The CDR3 protein is CASSKLRPGNQPQHF. The CDR3 DNA reads as TGTGCCAGCAGCAAACTCAGGCCTGGAAATCAGCCCCAGCATTTT.

This rearrangement joins TRBV6-2 or TRBV6-3 to TRBJ1-1, with no clear D. The CDR3 totals 13 residues. Germline loops: CDR1 MNHEY, CDR2 SVGEGT. Trimming took off 0 bases at V and 7 bases at J, with 9 bases between the two ends. The CDR3 here is CASSYSGRLEAFF. The DNA for the CDR3 is TGTGCCAGCAGTTACTCGGGCCGCCTTGAAGCTTTCTTT.

The sample holds a few counts of this clone. The V gene is TRBV5-5, the J gene TRBJ1-5, with TRBD1 identical over 7 bases. The CDR3 is 17 amino acids. In germline, CDR1 is SGHKS, CDR2 YYEKEE (reference sequence). The V and J ends lost 0 bases and 7 bases, in that order; junction bases with no gene match: 13. The CDR3 nucleotides read TGTGCCAGCAGCTTGGATGGGACAGAAGGCCTGGGGCAGCCCCAGCATTTT. Translation: CASSLDGTEGLGQPQHF.

V and J are TRBV5-8 and TRBJ2-2; D may be TRBD2 (6 bases). This CDR3 has 16 amino acids. The germline V gene encodes CDR1 SGHTS and CDR2 YDEGEE. Deletions cut 5 bases from V and 0 bases from J, with 14 bases between. The CDR3 reads CASRIPGGTNTGELFF. CDR3 in DNA: TGTGCCAGCAGAATACCAGGAGGGACGAACACCGGGGAGCTGTTTTTT.

The chain carries TRBV12-3 or TRBV12-4 and TRBJ1-2; possibly TRBD1 for D (5 bases). V gave up 6 bases and J gave up 7 bases, with 12 bases separating them. The CDR3 totals 12 residues. The CDR3 sequence: CASRDGGGGYTF. The CDR3 nucleotides are TGTGCCAGCAGGGACGGGGGGGGTGGCTACACCTTC.

The chain is built from TRBV6-6 and TRBJ2-7; 8 bases map to TRBD2. The ends lost 8 bases at V and 3 bases at J; junction bases unmatched: 15. Germline values: CDR1 MNHNY, CDR2 SVGAGI (reference sequence). CDR3 length: 16 residues. CDR3 DNA: TGTGCCAGCTGTGGGACTGGGACGGGGGGGGGCTACGAGCAGTACTTC. Translated: CASCGTGTGGGYEQYF.

In this sample, this clone turned up once. The chain links TRBV6-6 to TRBJ1-2; unclear D gene. V was shortened by 4 bases and J by 3 bases, with 9 bases between the two germline ends. The V gene's germline CDR1 is MNHNY and CDR2 SVGAGI (reference sequence). The CDR3 contains 13 residues. In DNA form, the CDR3 reads TGTGCCAGCAGTTCCACGGTTCACTATGGCTACACCTTC. Amino acid sequence: CASSSTVHYGYTF.

V gene TRBV5-1 combines with J gene TRBJ1-2; TRBD1 aligns across 10 bases. The CDR3 is 15 residues long. J lost 4 bases, V lost 3 bases, and 6 bases had no gene match. CDR1 and CDR2 from the germline V gene are SGHRS and YFSETQ. The CDR3 DNA sequence: TGCGCCAGCAGCTGGGACCGGACAGGGGGCTATGGCTACACCTTC. Its protein product is CASSWDRTGGYGYTF.

This rearrangement joins TRBV3-1 (or the pseudogene TRBV3-2) to TRBJ2-5, with 16 bases aligning to TRBD2. In germline, CDR1 is LGHDT, CDR2 YNNKEL (reference sequence). The V segment lost 4 bases and the J segment 1 base; nucleotides outside the gene matches: 6. CDR3 length equals 18 residues. The CDR3 region has the DNA TGTGCCAGCAGCCCCGGGACTAGCGGGGGGGACCTCCAAGAGACCCAGTACTTC. It codes for CASSPGTSGGDLQETQYF.

This chain connects TRBV6-6 to TRBJ1-1; unclear D gene. The CDR3 covers 11 residues. Trimming took 7 bases from V and 10 from J, leaving 13 bases between them. Germline assignment: CDR1 MNHNY and CDR2 SVGAGI (reference sequence). The CDR3, as DNA: TGTGCCAGCATCGGGGAAAGGTTAGCTTTCTTT. Translated: CASIGERLAFF.

The chain joins TRBV27 to TRBJ1-1; D is ambiguous. There are 14 residues in the CDR3. V lost 5 bases to trimming and J lost 10 bases, with 20 bases between them. Per germline, CDR1 MNHEY and CDR2 SMNVEV (reference sequence). The CDR3 nucleotides are TGTGCCAGCAGTCCGTGGGCCAGTTTACTGGGAGCTTTCTTT. Its translation: CASSPWASLLGAFF.

This chain links TRBV11-2 with TRBJ2-7, with 8 bases aligning to TRBD1. CDR3 length: 15 amino acids. Germline CDR1 SGHAT, CDR2 FQNNGV. The V segment lost 5 bases and the J segment 0 bases; nucleotides outside the gene matches: 6. The CDR3 is CASSPTDRGSYEQYF. In DNA, the CDR3 is TGTGCCAGCAGCCCAACAGACAGGGGCTCCTACGAGCAGTACTTC.

The rearrangement links TRBV27 to TRBJ2-1; 8 nucleotides line up with TRBD2. V was pared by 7 bases and J by 0 bases, with 5 bases of the junction left unmatched. From germline, CDR1 is MNHEY and CDR2 SMNVEV (reference sequence). The CDR3 sequence is 15 residues long. This CDR3 reads CASKLAVSSYNEQFF. CDR3 DNA: TGTGCCAGCAAACTAGCGGTTAGCTCCTACAATGAGCAGTTCTTC.

CDR3 nucleotides: TGTGCCAGCACCGAGTTTTCGAACTATGGCTACACCTTC. This translates into CASTEFSNYGYTF. This chain links TRBV27 with TRBJ1-2; D call uncertain. Trimming pared 7 bases from V and 2 bases from J, leaving 11 bases between. CDR1 and CDR2 (germline): MNHEY, SMNVEV (reference sequence). CDR3 length: 13 amino acids.

The rearrangement uses TRBV5-1 and TRBJ2-5, with TRBD2 matching 14 bases. From germline, CDR1 is SGHRS and CDR2 YFSETQ. Trimming took 3 bases from V and 4 from J; bases not matched to a gene: 5. The CDR3 has 16 amino acids. CDR3 DNA: TGCGCCAGCAGCTGGGGGACTAGCGGGAGTGGAGAGACCCAGTACTTC. This gives the protein CASSWGTSGSGETQYF.

The rearrangement links TRBV5-4 to TRBJ2-1, with TRBD2 identical over 9 bases. The junction had 12 bases not matched to a gene; V was cut back by 4 bases and J by 4 bases. CDR1 is SGHNT and CDR2 is YYREEE in the germline V gene (reference sequence). This CDR3 has 17 amino acids. CDR3 nucleotides: TGTGCCAGCAGCGGACGTTCGGGGAGCGGGGGGTACAATGAGCAGTTCTTC. It encodes CASSGRSGSGGYNEQFF.

This clone appeared a few times. CDR3 bases: TGCGCCAGCAGGCAGCTGGATCGGGGCACAGATACGCAGTATTTT. Its translation: CASRQLDRGTDTQYF. The chain joins TRBV5-1 to TRBJ2-3, with unresolved D. V lost 5 bases to trimming and J lost 1 base, with 14 bases between them. The V gene's germline CDR1 is SGHRS and CDR2 YFSETQ. The length of the CDR3 is 15 residues.

For the CDR3, the DNA is TGTGCCAGCAGCTTAGAACAGTTCTTGAGCTACACCTTC. Encoded protein: CASSLEQFLSYTF. This chain links TRBV11-2 with TRBJ1-2; D is unclear. Germline V gene data show CDR1 as SGHAT and CDR2 as FQNNGV. Trimming cost V 0 bases and J 9 bases, with 11 bases left between them. The CDR3 covers 13 residues.

The V gene is TRBV7-8, the J gene TRBJ2-7; a weak D match, TRBD2 (5 bases). The CDR3 loop spans 15 amino acids. Trimming removed 3 bases at V and 3 bases at J, with 15 bases between. From germline, CDR1 is SGHVS and CDR2 FQNEAQ. CDR3 sequence (DNA): TGTGCCAGCAGCTTCCAATCCGGGATTAACTACGAGCAGTACTTC. Translation gives CASSFQSGINYEQYF.

This clone appeared a few times. J is TRBJ2-7 and V is TRBV7-9; D uncertain. Trimming left V 10 bases short and J 7 bases short, with 14 bases between. Germline lookup yields CDR1 SEHNR and CDR2 FQNEAQ (reference sequence). This CDR3 comprises 11 residues. CDR3 DNA sequence: TGTGCCACTACCCCCGCCCGGGAGCAGTACTTC. This translates into CATTPAREQYF.